Sequencing of this T cell receptor beta chain was carried out in a study of molecular identifiers for immune sequencing clone quantification. This clonotype was seen only a few times. Naive CD8 T cell sorting was performed on the CD8+CD4-CCR7+CD45RA+ phenotype. TCRdb processed the PCR reads anew with MiXCR; each CDR3 protein has one entry. The sample shows hundreds of thousands of distinct CDR3 sequences, around 25% of them seen only once. In germline, CDR1 is MGHRA, CDR2 YSYEKL. The CDR3 runs 16 residues. With 3 bases clipped from V and 4 bases from J, the junction kept 5 bases outside the gene matches.

The receptor was isolated from a human donor in good health. Some libraries in this study had Jurkat cell RNA spiked in. Sequencing was done on a sample of naive CD8+ T cells from blood, with Jurkat cell RNA spiked in. The sample's subset: FACS-sorted CD8+CD4-CCR7+CD45RA+ naive T cells. The V and J genes are TRBV4-1 and TRBJ2-2; 10 nucleotides line up with TRBD1. The CDR3 sequence: CASSQTGGPGTGELFF. The CDR3 bases are TGCGCCAGCAGCCAGACAGGGGGCCCGGGCACCGGGGAGCTGTTTTTT.